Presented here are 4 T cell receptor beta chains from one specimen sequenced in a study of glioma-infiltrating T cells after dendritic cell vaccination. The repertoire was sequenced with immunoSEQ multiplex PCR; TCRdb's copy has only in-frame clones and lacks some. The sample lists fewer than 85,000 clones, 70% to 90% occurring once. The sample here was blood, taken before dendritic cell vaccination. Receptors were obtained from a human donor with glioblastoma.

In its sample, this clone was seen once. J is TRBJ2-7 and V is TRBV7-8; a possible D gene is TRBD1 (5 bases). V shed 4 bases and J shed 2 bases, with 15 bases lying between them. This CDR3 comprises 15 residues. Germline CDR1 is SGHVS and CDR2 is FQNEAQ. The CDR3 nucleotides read TGTGCCAGCAGCTCTACTTACAGGAACCCCTACGAGCAGTACTTC. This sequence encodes CASSSTYRNPYEQYF.

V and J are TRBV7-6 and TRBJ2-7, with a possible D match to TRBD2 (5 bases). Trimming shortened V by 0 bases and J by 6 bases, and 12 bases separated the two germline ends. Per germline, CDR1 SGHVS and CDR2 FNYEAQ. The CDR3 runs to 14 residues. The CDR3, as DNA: TGTGCCAGCAGCTTAGCACGGGCGGACTCCGAGCAGTACTTC. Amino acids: CASSLARADSEQYF.

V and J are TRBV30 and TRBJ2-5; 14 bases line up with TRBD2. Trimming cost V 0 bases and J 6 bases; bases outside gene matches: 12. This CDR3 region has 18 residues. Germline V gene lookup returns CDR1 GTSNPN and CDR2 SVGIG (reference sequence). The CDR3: CAWSVKRLAGGLMKTQYF. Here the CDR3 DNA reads TGTGCCTGGAGTGTAAAGCGACTAGCGGGGGGGCTTATGAAGACCCAGTACTTC.

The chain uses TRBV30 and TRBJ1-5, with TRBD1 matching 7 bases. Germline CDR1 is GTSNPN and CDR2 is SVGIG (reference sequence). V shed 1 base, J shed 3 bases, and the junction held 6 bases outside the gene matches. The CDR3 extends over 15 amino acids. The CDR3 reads CAWSAPGTANQPQHF. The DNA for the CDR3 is TGTGCCTGGAGTGCCCCCGGGACAGCCAATCAGCCCCAGCATTTT.